A selection of T cell receptor beta chains follows, all from one sample in a study of early T cells in non-severe SARS-CoV-2 infection. TCRdb passed the 5' RACE reads through MiXCR, listing each CDR3 protein once. The sample holds 83,000 or so distinct CDR3 sequences, about 10% seen once. This material consisted of whole blood, taken at baseline. The receptor set was obtained from an adult who was a healthcare worker with PCR-confirmed SARS-CoV-2 infection or an uninfected control (not recorded which). Both conserved end residues are part of each CDR3. The order of the fields is J gene, D gene, V gene, CDR3 length, clone size, CDR3 protein, CDR3 DNA. A D gene is named only where the DNA matches it firmly. Size values are once, few and many counts, or a class for expanded clones, and some rows have none.

J gene: TRBJ2-3
D gene: .
V gene: TRBV20-1
CDR3 length: 13
clone size: few
CDR3 protein: CSADRDPTDTQYF
CDR3 DNA: TGCAGTGCTGACCGGGACCCCACAGATACGCAGTATTTT

J gene: TRBJ2-7
D gene: .
V gene: TRBV7-2
CDR3 length: 15
clone size: .
CDR3 protein: CASSLGGPFRYEQYF
CDR3 DNA: TGTGCCAGCAGCTTAGGCGGTCCTTTTCGCTACGAGCAGTACTTC

J gene: TRBJ2-5
D gene: TRBD1
V gene: TRBV6-5
CDR3 length: 13
clone size: .
CDR3 protein: CASAGTGSETQYF
CDR3 DNA: TGTGCCAGCGCCGGGACAGGGTCCGAGACCCAGTACTTC

J gene: TRBJ2-2
D gene: TRBD2
V gene: TRBV7-2
CDR3 length: 15
clone size: .
CDR3 protein: CASSLVSGSSGELFF
CDR3 DNA: TGTGCCAGCAGCTTAGTTAGCGGGAGCTCAGGGGAGCTGTTTTTT

J gene: TRBJ2-1
D gene: .
V gene: TRBV20-1
CDR3 length: 15
clone size: .
CDR3 protein: CSAPDPRGSGNEQFF
CDR3 DNA: TGCAGTGCGCCAGACCCCCGGGGCTCGGGAAATGAGCAGTTCTTC

J gene: TRBJ2-7
D gene: TRBD2
V gene: TRBV24-1
CDR3 length: 16
clone size: .
CDR3 protein: CATSDQTSGNPYEQYF
CDR3 DNA: TGTGCCACCAGTGATCAGACTAGCGGGAACCCCTACGAGCAGTACTTC

J gene: TRBJ2-1
D gene: .
V gene: TRBV5-6
CDR3 length: 13
clone size: .
CDR3 protein: CASSLDIANEQFF
CDR3 DNA: TGTGCCAGCAGCCTGGACATCGCCAATGAGCAGTTCTTC

J gene: TRBJ1-2
D gene: .
V gene: TRBV28
CDR3 length: 16
clone size: .
CDR3 protein: CASSAGDLAFNYGYTF
CDR3 DNA: TGTGCCAGCAGCGCCGGGGACCTCGCGTTTAACTATGGCTACACCTTC

J gene: TRBJ2-2
D gene: TRBD1
V gene: TRBV18
CDR3 length: 18
clone size: .
CDR3 protein: CASSPPAGGGPNTGELFF
CDR3 DNA: TGTGCCAGCTCACCACCGGCAGGGGGCGGACCCAACACCGGGGAGCTGTTTTTT

J gene: TRBJ1-2
D gene: TRBD1
V gene: TRBV5-1
CDR3 length: 13
clone size: .
CDR3 protein: CASTPGDSYGYTF
CDR3 DNA: TGCGCCAGCACCCCTGGGGACAGCTATGGCTACACCTTC

J gene: TRBJ2-1
D gene: .
V gene: TRBV19
CDR3 length: 15
clone size: many
CDR3 protein: CASSIDLPANGEQFF
CDR3 DNA: TGTGCCAGTAGTATAGATCTCCCGGCTAATGGTGAGCAGTTCTTC

J gene: TRBJ2-1
D gene: TRBD2
V gene: TRBV13
CDR3 length: 19
clone size: many
CDR3 protein: CASSLVAGREGRSYNEQFF
CDR3 DNA: TGTGCCAGCAGCTTAGTAGCTGGGCGGGAGGGCCGATCCTACAATGAGCAGTTCTTC

J gene: TRBJ1-4
D gene: TRBD1
V gene: TRBV25-1
CDR3 length: 15
clone size: many
CDR3 protein: CASSSPTGLNEKLFF
CDR3 DNA: TGTGCCAGCAGTTCCCCGACAGGGCTGAATGAAAAACTGTTTTTT

J gene: TRBJ1-1
D gene: .
V gene: TRBV27
CDR3 length: 13
clone size: .
CDR3 protein: CASSPRTNTEAFF
CDR3 DNA: TGTGCCAGCAGTCCTCGAACGAACACTGAAGCTTTCTTT

J gene: TRBJ2-7
D gene: TRBD2
V gene: TRBV20-1
CDR3 length: 15
clone size: .
CDR3 protein: CSAPGLALPSHEQYF
CDR3 DNA: TGCAGTGCTCCCGGACTAGCCTTACCATCCCACGAGCAGTACTTC

J gene: TRBJ1-1
D gene: .
V gene: TRBV28
CDR3 length: 13
clone size: .
CDR3 protein: CASRGTAAAEAFF
CDR3 DNA: TGTGCCAGCAGGGGGACCGCAGCCGCTGAAGCTTTCTTT